One and the same sample provided the 25 T cell receptor beta chains below, sequenced in a study of regulatory T cells in long-lasting Graves disease. CDR3 regions were amplified by Arm-PCR using iRepertoire HTBI primers to build TCR beta libraries. TCRdb re-called the multiplex PCR reads with MiXCR, one entry per CDR3 protein. The data hold about 380,000 distinct CDR3 sequences, with roughly a sixth observed a single time. This sample's time point: newly diagnosed GD, antithyroid drugs for less than 3 months. The TCR library used RNA extracted from PBMCs. Specimen: peripheral blood mononuclear cells (PBMCs), collected at new diagnosis, from a patient treated with antithyroid drugs. The receptors derive from a female donor with Graves disease.

Regarding this clonotype: The CDR3 does not close with the conserved phenylalanine or tryptophan, likely indicating a read error. The chain joins TRBV27 to TRBJ2-1; 8 nucleotides agree with TRBD1. The germline gives CDR1 MNHEY, CDR2 SMNVEV (reference sequence). The CDR3 runs to 14 residues. V lost 5 bases, J lost 6 bases, and 6 bases stayed unmatched. Here the CDR3 DNA reads TGTGCCAGCAGTAGAAGGACAGGGAGCAATGAGCAGTTCCTC. This gives the protein CASSRRTGSNEQFL.

A few counts support this clonotype. The chain combines TRBV24-1 with TRBJ2-1; 12 bases are a match to TRBD2. With 2 bases clipped from V and 6 bases from J, the junction kept 7 bases outside the gene matches. CDR1 KGHDR and CDR2 SFDVKD come from the germline V gene. The CDR3 covers 17 residues. CDR3 region: CATSDSRTSGITNEQFF. The CDR3 nucleotides read TGTGCCACCAGTGATTCCCGGACTAGCGGGATCACCAATGAGCAGTTCTTC.

This clonotype was counted at least ten times. The chain couples TRBV7-6 to TRBJ1-5; no clear D. The germline V gene has CDR1 SGHVS and CDR2 FNYEAQ. The CDR3 covers 14 residues. V was pared by 1 base and J by 5 bases, with 9 bases between. The CDR3 DNA reads as TGTGCCAGCAGCTTAGGGAGGGAAGATCAGCCCCAGCATTTT. Its protein product is CASSLGREDQPQHF.

This chain uses TRBV4-2 with TRBJ1-6; 10 nucleotides line up with TRBD1. Germline trimming cut 5 bases from V and 9 bases from J; bases unmatched to any gene: 7. Germline V gene data show CDR1 as LGHNA and CDR2 as YNFKEQ. This CDR3 spans 15 amino acids. The CDR3 is CASSSRDRGFSPLHF. For the CDR3, the DNA is TGTGCCAGCAGCTCCCGGGACAGGGGATTTTCACCCCTCCACTTT.

This clonotype was seen repeatedly, ten times or more. The chain recombines TRBV6-1 with TRBJ2-7; TRBD2 aligns across 8 bases. Germline lookup yields CDR1 MNHNS and CDR2 SASEGT. V was clipped by 5 bases and J by 3 bases; unmatched bases: 12. The CDR3 spans 16 residues. This CDR3 is CASSNPGRGGSYEQYF. Here the CDR3 DNA reads TGTGCCAGCAGTAACCCCGGGAGGGGCGGGAGCTACGAGCAGTACTTC.

The sample holds many counts of this clonotype. The chain combines TRBV9 with TRBJ2-5; tentatively, D is TRBD1 or TRBD2 (5 bases each). This CDR3 region has 15 residues. Per the germline V gene, CDR1 is SGDLS and CDR2 is YYNGEE. Trimming removed 4 bases at V and 5 bases at J, with 18 bases between. The CDR3 is CASSLDSSSGETQYF. The CDR3 coding sequence is TGTGCCAGCAGCTTGGACTCCTCTTCAGGGGAGACCCAGTACTTC.

There are a few counts of this clonotype. This rearrangement joins TRBV24-1 to TRBJ1-2; 8 nucleotides agree with TRBD1. The CDR3 totals 16 residues. The junction had 10 bases not matched to a gene; V was cut back by 4 bases and J by 4 bases. Per germline, CDR1 KGHDR and CDR2 SFDVKD. CDR3 sequence: CATSDIPGQVGYGYTF. For the CDR3, the DNA is TGTGCCACCAGTGACATTCCGGGACAGGTGGGCTATGGCTACACCTTC.

The rearrangement uses TRBV29-1 and TRBJ2-7; TRBD2 aligns across 8 bases. Germline values: CDR1 SQVTM, CDR2 ANQGSEA. With V trimmed by 6 bases and J by 5 bases, 6 bases remained unmatched. This CDR3 has 12 residues. The CDR3 protein is CSVPGGPHEQYF. The CDR3 nucleotides are TGCAGCGTCCCGGGAGGGCCCCACGAGCAGTACTTC.

This clonotype was found many times. V gene TRBV12-3 or TRBV12-4 combines with J gene TRBJ2-6; possibly TRBD1 or TRBD2 for D (5 bases each). The V end was cut by 3 bases, the J end by 5 bases, with 11 bases between. The CDR3 loop spans 15 amino acids. The CDR3 nucleotides read TGTGCCAGCAGTTTCCGAGAGGGGAGGGCCAACGTCCTGACTTTC. This codes for CASSFREGRANVLTF.

This clonotype was detected a few times. The J gene is TRBJ2-7, the V gene TRBV7-8, with 9 bases identical to TRBD2. This CDR3 is built from 13 residues. The V gene's germline CDR1 is SGHVS and CDR2 FQNEAQ. For the CDR3, the DNA is TGTGCGAGCCTGGGACTAGCAAACTACGAGCAGTACTTC. Protein sequence: CASLGLANYEQYF. The complete variable domain, with remaining parts taken from reference TRBV7-8 and TRBJ2-7, reads GAGVSQSPRYKVAKRGQDVALRCDPISGHVSLFWYQQALGQGPEFLTYFQNEAQLDKSGLPSDRFFAERPEGSVSTLKIQRTQQEDSAVYLCASLGLANYEQYFGPGTRLTVT.

Comments on this clonotype: Possible read error: a much larger clone is one base away. The CDR3 loop reads CASSFSGRLNTETFF. The CDR3 region has the DNA TGTGCCAGCAGTTTCTCTGGCAGGCTGAACACTGAAACTTTCTTT. This chain joins TRBV28 and TRBJ1-1; D is undetermined. Germline assignment: CDR1 MDHEN and CDR2 SYDVKM. The CDR3 is 15 amino acids.

This clonotype occurred a few times. The CDR3, as DNA: TGCGCCAGCAGCTTGGAAGGGACAGGGGCTACACCCCTCCACTTT. Its protein is CASSLEGTGATPLHF. This sequence joins TRBV5-1 and TRBJ1-6, with TRBD1 matching over 10 bases. CDR1 and CDR2 (germline): SGHRS, YFSETQ. V lost 0 bases to trimming and J lost 11 bases; unmatched junction nucleotides: 5. The CDR3 length is 15 residues.

This clonotype was detected ten times or more. This chain uses TRBV6-2 or TRBV6-3 with TRBJ2-3; D could derive from TRBD1 or TRBD2 (5 bases each). V lost 4 bases and J lost 4, with 12 bases in between. Per the germline V gene, CDR1 is MNHEY and CDR2 is SVGEGT. This CDR3 region has 14 residues. The CDR3 nucleotides read TGTGCCAGCAGTTTGGGACGGGGCCCAGATACGCAGTATTTT. It specifies CASSLGRGPDTQYF.

The table lists this clonotype with many counts. The chain employs TRBV10-3 and TRBJ1-6, with D unclear. Germline V gene sequence: CDR1 ENHRY, CDR2 SYGVKD. V lost 11 bases and J lost 7, with 15 bases in between. The CDR3 contains 13 residues. CDR3 region: CALREDQNSPLHF. CDR3 nucleotide sequence: TGTGCCCTCCGGGAGGATCAAAATTCACCCCTCCACTTT.

This clonotype was seen at least ten times. The chain has TRBV7-9 and TRBJ2-7; D not resolved. The CDR3 is made up of 15 amino acids. Germline CDR1 is SEHNR and CDR2 is FQNEAQ (reference sequence). V lost 0 bases and J 2 bases, leaving 11 bases between the germline ends. The CDR3 reads CASSLAGDGAYEQYF. CDR3 coding DNA: TGTGCCAGCAGCTTAGCTGGCGACGGAGCCTACGAGCAGTACTTC.

This clonotype turned up a few times. In nucleotides, the CDR3 is TGTGCCAGTAGTATAGATCTCCGGACTAGCGGAATCCGGTACAATGAGCAGTTCTTC. Translation gives CASSIDLRTSGIRYNEQFF. The chain has TRBV19 and TRBJ2-1, with TRBD2 identical over 10 bases. V shed 0 bases and J 4 bases; nucleotides not matched to a gene: 12. CDR1 and CDR2 from the germline V gene are LNHDA and SQIVND (reference sequence). The CDR3 covers 19 residues.

This clonotype was counted at least ten times. The J gene is TRBJ2-7, the V gene TRBV5-6; the D gene is possibly TRBD2 (5 bases). The germline V and J ends were trimmed by 0 bases and 0 bases, with 10 bases remaining between them. This CDR3 has 15 residues. CDR1 is SGHDT and CDR2 is YYEEEE in the germline V gene. The CDR3 reads CASSLDRRPSYEQYF. The CDR3 DNA sequence: TGTGCCAGCAGCTTGGACCGGAGGCCCTCCTACGAGCAGTACTTC.

This clonotype was observed many times. The rearrangement links TRBV4-1 to TRBJ2-2; D possibly corresponds to TRBD2 (6 bases). Per the germline V gene, CDR1 is MGHRA and CDR2 is YSYEKL. This CDR3 has 17 amino acids. V lost 1 base and J lost 0, with 12 bases in between. In DNA form, the CDR3 reads TGCGCCAGCAGCCAAGCAGCTAGCGCCTCGAACACCGGGGAGCTGTTTTTT. Its translation: CASSQAASASNTGELFF.

A word on this clonotype: Given a much more abundant clone one base away, this may be a read error. V and J are TRBV3-1 and TRBJ1-4, with D unresolved. Germline V lookup: CDR1 LGHDT, CDR2 YNNKEL (reference sequence). The CDR3 has 15 residues. V was pared by 4 bases and J by 4 bases, with 13 bases between. CDR3 nucleotides: TGTGCCAGCAGCCCCGGACTGATATATAATGAAAAACTGTTTTTT. It is translated as CASSPGLIYNEKLFF.

In this sample, this clonotype turned up a few times. The rearrangement links TRBV19 to TRBJ1-5; TRBD1 is a possible D gene (6 bases). Germline values: CDR1 LNHDA, CDR2 SQIVND (reference sequence). Trimming took 4 bases from V and 0 from J, leaving 19 bases between them. The CDR3 runs 18 residues. CDR3 nucleotides: TGTGCCAGTAGTACCCACGGACAGCCAAAGCTTAGCAATCAGCCCCAGCATTTT. Amino acids: CASSTHGQPKLSNQPQHF.

In the case of this clonotype: One junction end does not reproduce the germline sequence, and a read error may be involved. This chain joins TRBV7-3 and TRBJ2-1; 9 bases are a match to TRBD2. Germline CDR1 and CDR2: SGHTA and FQGTGA. The CDR3 covers 18 residues. The CDR3 protein is CASSLTSPSGKAYNEQFF. The DNA of the CDR3 is TGTGCCAGCAGCCTAACTTCCCCTAGCGGGAAAGCCTACAATGAGCAGTTCTTC.

This clonotype was counted many times. This rearrangement joins TRBV4-1 to TRBJ2-2; D is ambiguous. Germline V gene lookup returns CDR1 MGHRA and CDR2 YSYEKL. The CDR3 totals 14 residues. V was pared by 1 base and J by 4 bases, with 7 bases between. The CDR3: CASSQAVTTGELFF. The CDR3 bases are TGCGCCAGCAGCCAAGCGGTGACCACCGGGGAGCTGTTTTTT.

This clonotype has just a few counts. CDR3 sequence: CASSIWVSRGVSNQPQHF. Written as DNA, the CDR3 is TGTGCCAGTAGTATTTGGGTTTCAAGAGGGGTTAGCAATCAGCCCCAGCATTTT. The J gene is TRBJ1-5, the V gene TRBV19; a weak D match, TRBD1 (5 bases). Germline CDR1 and CDR2: LNHDA and SQIVND (reference sequence). CDR3 length equals 18 residues. Trimming pared 3 bases from V and 0 bases from J, leaving 18 bases between.

This clonotype was seen ten or more times. The chain uses TRBV6-1 and TRBJ2-1, with D possibly being TRBD2 (7 bases). Trimming pared 5 bases from V and 8 bases from J, leaving 16 bases between. The CDR3 has 14 amino acids. Per the germline V gene, CDR1 is MNHNS and CDR2 is SASEGT. CDR3 sequence: CASSLRGAGDEQFF. CDR3 nucleotides: TGTGCCAGCAGTCTCCGGGGGGCCGGGGATGAGCAGTTCTTC.

This clonotype was counted at least ten times. This chain uses TRBV11-2 with TRBJ2-4; 7 bases match TRBD1. The V segment lost 1 base and the J segment 1 base; nucleotides outside the gene matches: 10. The CDR3 contains 18 residues. Germline assignment: CDR1 SGHAT and CDR2 FQNNGV. The CDR3 coding sequence is TGTGCCAGCAGCTTAGTCACAGACAGGGATGGGGCCAAAAACATTCAGTACTTC. Its translation is CASSLVTDRDGAKNIQYF.